Following are 2 T cell receptor beta chains from one sample sequenced in a study of CD8 T cells in Susac syndrome (dated by TCRdb to 2018 to 2020). Library preparation employed the immunoSEQ multiplex PCR assay. RNA was extracted using the RNeasy kit, and roughly 0.5 to 1 ug of the RNA was reverse transcribed with random hexamers. Using fastp at Q25 and MiXCR, TCRdb reprocessed the public reads and kept productive beta chains. Each record represents a unique CDR3 protein, reported with the most common genes and DNA among its rows. The sample data list 170,000 or so distinct CDR3 sequences, and roughly 95% of these were observed just once. The top ten hold about 0.13% of the sample. Sequenced: CD4+ T cells from PBMCs. The source of these receptors is a human donor with Susac syndrome.

This clonotype was observed once. CDR3 sequence reads: CASGLVRGTANEQFF. CDR3 nucleotides: TGTGCTAGTGGTTTGGTACGGGGGACCGCCAATGAGCAGTTCTTC. The gene calls are TRBV12-5 and TRBJ2-1; a possible D gene is TRBD2 (6 bases). The V end was cut by 0 bases, the J end by 6 bases, with 12 bases between. The V gene's germline CDR1 is LGHNT and CDR2 FRNRAP. The CDR3 is 15 residues long.

The V call is TRBV14, the J call TRBJ1-2; TRBD1 might be the D (6 bases). The CDR3 loop spans 15 amino acids. The V gene's germline CDR1 is SGHDN and CDR2 FVKESK. The ends were cut back, 1 base at V and 4 bases at J, with 13 bases in the middle. CDR3 amino acids: CASSQGPTGAYGYTF. Written as DNA, the CDR3 is TGTGCCAGCAGCCAAGGACCGACAGGAGCCTATGGCTACACCTTC. Full variable domain (rest looked up from reference TRBV14 and TRBJ1-2): EAGVTQFPSHSVIEKGQTVTLRCDPISGHDNLYWYRRVMGKEIKFLLHFVKESKQDESGMPNNRFLAERTGGTYSTLKVQPAELEDSGVYFCASSQGPTGAYGYTFGSGTRLTVV.